Presented here are 5 T cell receptor beta chains from one specimen sequenced in a study of T cell responses to AZD1222 COVID-19 vaccine. The repertoire was sequenced with immunoSEQ multiplex PCR; TCRdb's copy has only in-frame clones and lacks some. The sample has around 150,000 clones, approximately 90% seen once. The material sequenced was peripheral blood, taken 28 days after the second AZD1222 dose. Receptors were obtained from an adult who received the AZD1222 COVID-19 vaccine.

The CDR3 nucleotides are TGTGCCAGCACCGCCGAGACGCAAGGCAATTCACCCCTCCACTTT. Translated: CASTAETQGNSPLHF. The chain employs TRBV2 and TRBJ1-6; D remains unclear. V was trimmed by 7 bases and J by 7 bases, leaving 17 bases between them. Germline lookup yields CDR1 SNHLY and CDR2 FYNNEI. The CDR3 length is 15 residues.

V gene TRBV5-1 combines with J gene TRBJ2-2; perhaps TRBD2 as D (6 bases). Germline V gene sequence: CDR1 SGHRS, CDR2 YFSETQ. V lost 0 bases and J 0 bases, leaving 15 bases between the germline ends. The CDR3 extends over 18 amino acids. CDR3 protein: CASSLVSSGLSNTGELFF. The CDR3, as DNA: TGCGCCAGCAGCTTGGTCTCCAGCGGGCTCTCGAACACCGGGGAGCTGTTTTTT.

The V call is TRBV27, the J call TRBJ1-5, with D perhaps TRBD1 (5 bases). CDR3 length equals 16 residues. V lost 2 bases, J lost 4 bases, and 15 bases lay in between. Germline V gene sequence: CDR1 MNHEY, CDR2 SMNVEV (reference sequence). CDR3 in amino acids: CASSLAAGNSNQPQHF. The CDR3 DNA reads TGTGCCAGCAGTTTAGCGGCAGGGAATTCGAATCAGCCCCAGCATTTT.

The rearrangement joins TRBV19 to TRBJ1-5, with D hard to call. This CDR3 is 14 amino acids long. Trimming removed 6 bases from V and 0 bases from J, with 9 bases in between. The germline V gene encodes CDR1 LNHDA and CDR2 SQIVND (reference sequence). The CDR3 DNA follows: TGTGCCAGTAGCTCGGTTAATAGCAATCAGCCCCAGCATTTT. It is translated as CASSSVNSNQPQHF. Looking up the rest from reference TRBV19 and TRBJ1-5 gives the full variable domain: DGGITQSPKYLFRKEGQNVTLSCEQNLNHDAMYWYRQDPGQGLRLIYYSQIVNDFQKGDIAEGYSVSREKKESFPLTVTSAQKNPTAFYLCASSSVNSNQPQHFGDGTRLSIL.

Concerning this clone itself: At one end, the junction sequence differs from germline, possibly due to a read error. V is TRBV14 and J is TRBJ1-1; no clear D gene. The germline CDR1 and CDR2 sequences are SGHDN and FVKESK. The CDR3 loop spans 13 amino acids. CDR3 DNA sequence: TGTGCCAGCAGACAAGGCAGATACACTGAAGCTTTCTTT. The encoded protein is CASRQGRYTEAFF. Together with reference TRBV14 and TRBJ1-1, the CDR3 gives the full variable domain: EAGVTQFPSHSVIEKGQTVTLRCDPISGHDNLYWYRRVMGKEIKFLLHFVKESKQDESGMPNNRFLAERTGGTYSTLKVQPAELEDSGVYFCASRQGRYTEAFFGQGTRLTVV.